Below are 15 T cell receptor beta chains sequenced from a single sample in a study of CD8 T cells in ankylosing spondylitis (dated by TCRdb to the late 2010s). Study-wide findings and limitations: A TCR beta motif of several highly homologous amino acid variants appeared characteristic of blood from ankylosing spondylitis patients.

Antigens for these TCRs are unknown. Library preparation employed 5' RACE. Sequencing instrument: Illumina HiSeq 2500. TCRdb applied fastp at Q25 and MiXCR to the public reads, then kept only in-frame beta chains. Entries are consolidated by CDR3 protein sequence, retaining the most common genes and DNA. The table for this sample lists 220,000 or so distinct CDR3 sequences; around 17% of them were counted only once. Roughly 43% of the sample is held by the ten biggest clonotypes. Sequencing was carried out using blood, either unsorted or a sorted T cell fraction (not recorded which). The receptors were gathered from a male donor with ankylosing spondylitis.

V is TRBV7-9 and J is TRBJ2-1; 9 bases fit TRBD2. The CDR3 is 15 amino acids. J gave up 0 bases and V 7 bases, and 4 bases lay outside the gene matches. CDR1 is SEHNR and CDR2 is FQNEAQ in the germline V gene (reference sequence). CDR3 in DNA: TGTGCCAGCACCAGTAGCGGGAGCTCCTACAATGAGCAGTTCTTC. The encoded protein is CASTSSGSSYNEQFF.

This clonotype showed up just a few times. For the CDR3, the DNA is TGCAGCGTTGAACTCCCCGGGAAAGGGGGGATAAATGAGCAGTTCTTC. Its protein is CSVELPGKGGINEQFF. The V call is TRBV29-1, the J call TRBJ2-1; either TRBD1 or TRBD2 may fit D (6 bases each). Trimming left V 2 bases short and J 7 bases short, with 21 bases between. The length of the CDR3 is 16 residues. Germline CDR1 reads SQVTM; CDR2 reads ANQGSEA.

This clonotype has just a few counts. The gene calls are TRBV4-1 and TRBJ2-7, with D hard to call. Trimming left V 2 bases short and J 6 bases short, with 8 bases between. The CDR3 spans 12 residues. In germline, CDR1 is MGHRA, CDR2 YSYEKL. The CDR3: CASSQNPGEQYF. In nucleotides, the CDR3 is TGCGCCAGCAGCCAAAACCCGGGCGAGCAGTACTTC.

This chain connects TRBV27 to TRBJ2-1, with a possible D match to TRBD2 (7 bases). CDR1 is MNHEY, CDR2 SMNVEV, per germline (reference sequence). The CDR3 contains 15 residues. V lost 7 bases and J 6 bases, leaving 19 bases between the germline ends. CDR3 DNA sequence: TGTGCCAGCACCCAAAGGGGGGGGGCCGTCAATGAGCAGTTCTTC. Translation: CASTQRGGAVNEQFF.

The sample holds many counts of this clonotype. The chain recombines TRBV3-1 with TRBJ1-2; no clear D. The CDR3 totals 16 residues. Germline CDR1 reads LGHDT; CDR2 reads YNNKEL (reference sequence). V dropped 1 base and J dropped 4 bases, with 16 bases sitting between them. CDR3 bases: TGTGCCAGCAGCCAAGGGGTCCACTCCGCGGTCTATGGCTACACCTTC. It translates to CASSQGVHSAVYGYTF.

The chain employs TRBV6-5 and TRBJ2-1, with D perhaps matching TRBD2 (6 bases). The V end lost 0 bases, the J end lost 7 bases, and 13 bases lay between the germline ends. The CDR3 is 15 amino acids. Germline lookup yields CDR1 MNHEY and CDR2 SVGAGI. CDR3 sequence (DNA): TGTGCCAGCAGTTACTCTGGAGGGTTAACAAATGAGCAGTTCTTC. It encodes CASSYSGGLTNEQFF.

This clonotype came up a few times. V usage is TRBV20-1 and J usage is TRBJ2-7; unclear D gene. Trimming cost V 4 bases and J 0 bases, with 10 bases left between them. Per germline, CDR1 DFQATT and CDR2 SNEGSKA (reference sequence). CDR3 length: 13 amino acids. In DNA, the CDR3 is TGCAGTGCTATTGGTGGAGACTCCTACGAGCAGTACTTC. Translation gives CSAIGGDSYEQYF.

The chain combines TRBV7-6 with TRBJ2-7; perhaps D is TRBD1 or TRBD2 (5 bases each). V gave up 5 bases and J gave up 2 bases, with 25 bases separating them. The length of the CDR3 is 18 residues. Germline V CDR1 and CDR2: SGHVS, FNYEAQ. The CDR3 here is CASSLSVGDLHPTYEQYF. CDR3 nucleotide sequence: TGTGCCAGCAGCCTTTCCGTCGGGGACCTACATCCTACCTACGAGCAGTACTTC.

This chain uses TRBV11-2 with TRBJ2-5; the D call may be TRBD1 or TRBD2 (5 bases each). From germline, CDR1 is SGHAT and CDR2 FQNNGV. This CDR3 has 16 residues. With 0 bases removed from V and 4 bases from J, the gap between germline ends came to 15 bases. This chain's CDR3 is CASSLEAGTYLETQYF. The DNA for the CDR3 is TGTGCCAGCAGCTTAGAAGCAGGGACGTACCTAGAGACCCAGTACTTC.

The rearrangement uses TRBV28 and TRBJ2-2; TRBD2 aligns across 9 bases. The CDR3 is 17 residues long. CDR1 and CDR2 (germline): MDHEN, SYDVKM. V shed 3 bases and J 0 bases; nucleotides not matched to a gene: 5. In DNA form, the CDR3 reads TGTGCCAGCAGTTTCAGACTAGCGGTCACGAACACCGGGGAGCTGTTTTTT. Protein: CASSFRLAVTNTGELFF.

V is TRBV2 and J is TRBJ2-6; D is unclear. Germline V CDR1 and CDR2: SNHLY, FYNNEI. V gave up 6 bases and J gave up 3 bases, with 6 bases separating them. This CDR3 has 13 amino acids. The CDR3 bases are TGTGCCAGCAGGGCCCTTGGGGCCAACGTCCTGACTTTC. Its translation: CASRALGANVLTF.

This clonotype has just a few counts. V usage is TRBV12-3 or TRBV12-4 and J usage is TRBJ1-1; D gene unclear. Trimming left V 1 base short and J 11 bases short, with 14 bases between. The CDR3 extends over 13 amino acids. CDR3 loop: CASSLVDGFEAFF. The CDR3 DNA sequence: TGTGCCAGCAGTTTAGTGGACGGGTTTGAGGCTTTCTTT.

J is TRBJ2-3 and V is TRBV5-6; 9 bases line up with TRBD2. This CDR3 contains 15 residues. Germline CDR1 SGHDT, CDR2 YYEEEE. The trim removed 0 bases at V and 5 bases at J, leaving 4 bases unmatched. DNA for the CDR3: TGTGCCAGCAGCTTGGTTCTAGCGGGGAAAGATACGCAGTATTTT. This codes for CASSLVLAGKDTQYF.

This clonotype has a count of ten or more. V is TRBV5-6 and J is TRBJ2-7; the D is unclear. V was clipped by 4 bases and J by 3 bases, with 5 bases between them. CDR1 is SGHDT, CDR2 YYEEEE, per germline. The CDR3 is 11 amino acids. CDR3 loop: CASSDNYEQYF. The CDR3, as DNA: TGTGCCAGCAGCGATAACTACGAGCAGTACTTC.

This clonotype was seen at least ten times. The chain joins TRBV27 to TRBJ1-1, with TRBD1 matching 7 bases. The CDR3 loop spans 15 amino acids. Germline V CDR1 and CDR2: MNHEY, SMNVEV (reference sequence). V trimming: 4 bases; J trimming: 1 base; junction bases outside the gene matches: 6. This CDR3 reads CASSSRQGPNTEAFF. For the CDR3, the DNA is TGTGCCAGCAGTTCGCGACAGGGACCGAACACTGAAGCTTTCTTT.